There are a few counts of the clone carrying this TCR beta chain. What it binds is unknown. Exclusion of patients followed from uncontrolled infection, other autoimmune disease, pregnancy or lactation. Blood sampling occurred at first hyperthyroidism diagnosis, ahead of any ophthalmopathy symptoms. This sample is drawn from a study of T cells in Graves' hyperthyroidism and ophthalmopathy. The CDR3 totals 16 residues. The germline V gene encodes CDR1 MNHNS and CDR2 SASEGT. The V gene end was trimmed by 1 base and the J gene end by 6 bases; junction bases not matched to a gene: 9. Study results and caveats: Using 13 V-J features, a model discriminated ophthalmopathy from stable hyperthyroidism. Ophthalmopathy onset followed model prediction by a median approximately 7 months.

What was amplified from RNA transcripts were TCR beta CDR3 regions. HTBI primers were employed in a first-round RT-PCR of the TCR CDR3. A single record per CDR3 protein comes from TCRdb applying MiXCR to the multiplex PCR reads. The sample yields approximately 720,000 distinct CDR3 sequences, around 20% seen once. The rearrangement joins TRBV6-1 to TRBJ2-3, with TRBD1 identical over 8 bases. The TCR originated in a woman in her fifties or sixties with Graves' hyperthyroidism that later progressed to Graves' ophthalmopathy. Sequenced sample: blood. The CDR3 coding sequence is TGTGCCAGCAGTGAAGTTGTGGACAGGGCCCGCGATACGCAGTATTTT. It yields the protein CASSEVVDRARDTQYF.